The clone carrying this T cell receptor beta chain was seen more than once but under ten times. The antigen remains undetermined. With 1 base clipped from V and 0 bases from J, the junction kept 3 bases outside the gene matches. The CDR3 sequence is 16 residues long. Germline-derived CDR1 and CDR2 are LGHNA and YSLEER. The data are from a study of vaccination and CD4 T cells after COVID-19. Indicated treatment: roughly 10-day PBMC culture with coronavirus spike peptide pools or control peptides (ViraFEST assay). The Oncomine TCR Beta short-read assay generated sequence data from the DNA of cultured CD4+ T cells. TCRdb reprocessed the PCR reads with MiXCR, giving one entry per CDR3 protein. The data show over 8,500 distinct CDR3 sequences, more than 30% seen once.

The clonotype originates from a human donor with COVID-19. The sequenced sample was cultured CD4+ T cells from blood. The rearrangement links TRBV4-3 to TRBJ1-5; 7 bases map to TRBD1. The CDR3 is CASSQGTGDSNQPQHF. DNA of the CDR3: TGCGCCAGCAGCCAAGGGACAGGAGATAGCAATCAGCCCCAGCATTTT.